One and the same sample provided the 20 T cell receptor beta chains below, sequenced in a study of T-cell reconstitution after alpha-beta-depleted transplantation in children. This sample's TCRbeta library carried unique molecular identifier barcodes. TCRdb ran MiXCR on the PCR reads and lists one entry per CDR3 protein. This sample has 200,000 to 250,000 distinct CDR3 sequences, with approximately 10% found just once. The source material was PBMCs, sampled before TCRalphabeta/CD19-depleted stem cell transplant. These receptors were collected from a child in the first two years of life with acute myeloid leukemia, due to receive a stem cell transplant.

This clonotype was seen repeatedly, ten times or more. The V and J genes are TRBV20-1 and TRBJ2-3; 10 bases agree with TRBD2. J lost 1 base, V lost 5 bases, and 6 bases had no gene match. CDR3 size: 15 residues. CDR1 is DFQATT and CDR2 is SNEGSKA in the germline V gene (reference sequence). This chain's CDR3 is CSAEPGTSGTDTQYF. Written as DNA, the CDR3 is TGCAGTGCTGAACCGGGGACTAGCGGCACAGATACGCAGTATTTT.

This clonotype has a count of ten or more. The rearrangement joins TRBV24-1 to TRBJ2-5; no definite D call. The CDR3 runs to 13 residues. CDR1 KGHDR and CDR2 SFDVKD come from the germline V gene. The V end was cut by 5 bases, the J end by 2 bases, with 8 bases between. CDR3 in DNA: TGTGCCACCAGTGCGACGGCTCAAGAGACCCAGTACTTC. Encoded protein: CATSATAQETQYF.

This clonotype has at least ten counts. This chain connects TRBV5-1 to TRBJ2-3; D gene uncertain. The CDR3 is 13 residues long. Germline CDR1 and CDR2: SGHRS and YFSETQ. V lost 2 bases and J 5 bases, leaving 9 bases between the germline ends. The CDR3 here is CASSFPSEDTQYF. In nucleotides, the CDR3 is TGCGCCAGCAGCTTCCCCTCCGAAGATACGCAGTATTTT.

This clonotype was seen many times. J is TRBJ2-2 and V is TRBV20-1; 7 bases fit TRBD1. Looked up from germline, CDR1 is DFQATT and CDR2 is SNEGSKA (reference sequence). This CDR3 has 14 amino acids. V dropped 3 bases and J dropped 6; count of bases not matched to a gene: 7. CDR3 loop: CSARGGQDAGELFF. The CDR3 nucleotides are TGCAGTGCTAGGGGTGGACAGGACGCCGGGGAGCTGTTTTTT.

Many counts were recorded for this clonotype. This rearrangement joins TRBV20-1 to TRBJ1-6; TRBD1 is a possible D gene (5 bases). Per germline, CDR1 DFQATT and CDR2 SNEGSKA (reference sequence). The CDR3 has 13 amino acids. V was shortened by 3 bases and J by 8 bases, with 11 bases between the two germline ends. CDR3 sequence: CSARKGRDSPLHF. The CDR3 nucleotides are TGCAGTGCTAGGAAGGGGAGGGATTCACCCCTCCACTTT.

In this sample, this clonotype turned up many times. The chain is built from TRBV2 and TRBJ2-7; 10 nucleotides line up with TRBD2. With V trimmed by 2 bases and J by 3 bases, 1 base remained unmatched. The length of the CDR3 is 14 residues. Germline CDR1 and CDR2: SNHLY and FYNNEI. CDR3 sequence reads: CASSELAGVYEQYF. The CDR3, as DNA: TGTGCCAGCAGTGAACTAGCGGGAGTCTACGAGCAGTACTTC. Combining the CDR3 with reference TRBV2 and TRBJ2-7 gives the whole variable domain EPEVTQTPSHQVTQMGQEVILRCVPISNHLYFYWYRQILGQKVEFLVSFYNNEISEKSEIFDDQFSVERPDGSNFTLKIRSTKLEDSAMYFCASSELAGVYEQYFGPGTRLTVT.

This clonotype was detected ten times or more. This chain uses TRBV30 with TRBJ2-1, with D possibly TRBD1 on 6 matching bases. Germline CDR1 reads GTSNPN; CDR2 reads SVGIG (reference sequence). Trimming left V 0 bases short and J 0 bases short, with 18 bases between. The CDR3 runs to 18 residues. The CDR3 DNA is TGTGCCTGGAGTGTACGTAGGGGGAGTCTTAGCTCCTACAATGAGCAGTTCTTC. This sequence encodes CAWSVRRGSLSSYNEQFF.

This clonotype was detected many times. The V gene is TRBV27, the J gene TRBJ2-5; D gene ambiguous. From germline, CDR1 is MNHEY and CDR2 SMNVEV (reference sequence). V lost 4 bases and J 2 bases, leaving 8 bases between the germline ends. This CDR3 region has 13 residues. CDR3 sequence (DNA): TGTGCCAGCAGTTCGACCCTTCAAGAGACCCAGTACTTC. It translates to CASSSTLQETQYF.

Many counts were recorded for this clonotype. The chain links TRBV7-9 to TRBJ1-1; D is possibly TRBD1 (5 bases). The germline gives CDR1 SEHNR, CDR2 FQNEAQ (reference sequence). Trimming stripped 2 bases from V and 4 bases from J, with 14 bases between. The CDR3 spans 15 residues. In DNA form, the CDR3 reads TGTGCCAGCAGCTTAATGACGGGGCTCGTCACTGAAGCTTTCTTT. Protein sequence: CASSLMTGLVTEAFF.

At least ten counts were recorded for this clonotype. CDR3 in amino acids: CASSGTSGGAREQFF. As DNA, the CDR3 is TGTGCCAGCAGTGGGACTAGCGGGGGGGCCCGTGAGCAGTTCTTC. The J gene is TRBJ2-1, the V gene TRBV2; 15 nucleotides align to TRBD2. From germline, CDR1 is SNHLY and CDR2 FYNNEI. The junction had 4 bases not matched to a gene; V was cut back by 4 bases and J by 9 bases. The CDR3 extends over 15 amino acids.

This clonotype has only a few counts. This chain joins TRBV5-1 and TRBJ2-1; no definite D call. V was trimmed by 6 bases and J by 5 bases, leaving 9 bases between them. Germline V gene data show CDR1 as SGHRS and CDR2 as YFSETQ. CDR3 length: 12 amino acids. CDR3 DNA sequence: TGCGCCAGCAACGACGGAAACAATGAGCAGTTCTTC. Translating it yields CASNDGNNEQFF.

This clonotype was seen many times. This chain links TRBV6-1 with TRBJ1-2; D ambiguous. With 3 bases removed from V and 1 base from J, the gap between germline ends came to 6 bases. This CDR3 has 13 amino acids. The germline V gene encodes CDR1 MNHNS and CDR2 SASEGT. The CDR3 nucleotides read TGTGCCAGCAGTGAGGGGAATAACTATGGCTACACCTTC. It yields the protein CASSEGNNYGYTF.

This clonotype was counted ten times or more. The CDR3 here is CASSFSATDDIQYF. The CDR3 DNA follows: TGTGCCAGCAGCTTCTCGGCGACTGACGACATTCAGTACTTC. The J gene is TRBJ2-4, the V gene TRBV3-1; unclear D gene. The V gene lost 5 bases and the J gene lost 8 bases, with 16 bases spanning the gap. Germline V lookup: CDR1 LGHDT, CDR2 YNNKEL (reference sequence). CDR3 length equals 14 residues.

This clonotype has a count of ten or more. V usage is TRBV29-1 and J usage is TRBJ2-1; 8 positions match TRBD2. This CDR3 contains 15 residues. Germline CDR1 SQVTM, CDR2 ANQGSEA. The V segment lost 6 bases and the J segment 7 bases; nucleotides outside the gene matches: 14. The DNA of the CDR3 is TGCAGCGTAGCTCACAAACGGGGACTAGTGAATGAGCAGTTCTTC. Translating it yields CSVAHKRGLVNEQFF.

This clonotype was counted ten times or more. The V and J genes are TRBV6-6 and TRBJ2-1, with unresolved D. CDR1 is MNHNY and CDR2 is SVGAGI in the germline V gene (reference sequence). CDR3 size: 12 residues. V lost 6 bases and J 14 bases, leaving 17 bases between the germline ends. Written as DNA, the CDR3 is TGTGCCAGCAGCACCTCGGACCAGCCCGAGTTCTTC. This codes for CASSTSDQPEFF.

The chain employs TRBV12-3 or TRBV12-4 and TRBJ1-2, with 7 bases lining up with TRBD1. The CDR3 loop spans 13 amino acids. Unmatched junction bases numbered 8, after V lost 6 bases and J lost 7 bases. CDR3 loop: CASRRQGGIGYTF. CDR3 in DNA: TGTGCCAGCAGAAGACAGGGAGGGATTGGCTACACCTTC.

This clonotype was seen only a few times. J is TRBJ2-1 and V is TRBV11-2; 7 positions match TRBD2. The CDR3 covers 14 residues. Germline V CDR1 and CDR2: SGHAT, FQNNGV. The trim removed 0 bases at V and 6 bases at J, leaving 2 bases unmatched. CDR3 in DNA: TGTGCCAGCAGCTTAGAACGGACTAGCAATGAGCAGTTCTTC. It is translated as CASSLERTSNEQFF.

This clonotype was detected many times. The V and J genes are TRBV6-5 and TRBJ2-2; D remains ambiguous. Germline loops: CDR1 MNHEY, CDR2 SVGAGI. V lost 0 bases, J lost 6 bases, and 23 bases lay in between. The CDR3 runs 19 residues. CDR3 loop: CASSYSGALTSHFAGELFF. In DNA, the CDR3 is TGTGCCAGCAGTTACTCTGGCGCACTCACTTCACACTTCGCCGGGGAGCTGTTTTTT.

The V and J genes are TRBV19 and TRBJ1-4; D is perhaps TRBD1 (5 bases). V lost 6 bases, J lost 0 bases, and 5 bases lay in between. The CDR3 runs 13 residues. Germline loops: CDR1 LNHDA, CDR2 SQIVND (reference sequence). CDR3 loop: CASRQATNEKLFF. The CDR3 nucleotides are TGTGCCAGTAGACAGGCAACTAATGAAAAACTGTTTTTT.

In its sample, this clonotype was seen a few times. The V call is TRBV6-5, the J call TRBJ2-7, with 12 bases aligning to TRBD2. The germline gives CDR1 MNHEY, CDR2 SVGAGI. V was pared by 2 bases and J by 2 bases, with 1 base of the junction left unmatched. CDR3 size: 15 residues. CDR3 nucleotide sequence: TGTGCCAGCAGTTACCTAGCGGGAGGGACCTACGAGCAGTACTTC. Translated: CASSYLAGGTYEQYF.